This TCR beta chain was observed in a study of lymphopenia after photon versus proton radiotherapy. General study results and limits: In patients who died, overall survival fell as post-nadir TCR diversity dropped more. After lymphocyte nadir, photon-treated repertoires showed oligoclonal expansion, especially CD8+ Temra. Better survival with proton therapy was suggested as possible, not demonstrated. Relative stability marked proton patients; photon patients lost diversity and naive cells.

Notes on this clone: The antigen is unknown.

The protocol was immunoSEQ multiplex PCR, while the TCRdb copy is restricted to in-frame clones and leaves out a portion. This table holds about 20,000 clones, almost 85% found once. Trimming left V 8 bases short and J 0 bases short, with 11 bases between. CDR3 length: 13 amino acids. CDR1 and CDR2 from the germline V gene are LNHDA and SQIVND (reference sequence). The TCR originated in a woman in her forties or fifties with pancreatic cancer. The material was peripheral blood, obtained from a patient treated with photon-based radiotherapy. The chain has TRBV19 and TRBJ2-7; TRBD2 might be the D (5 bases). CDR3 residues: CASRPGSSYEQYF. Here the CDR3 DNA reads TGTGCCAGTCGACCGGGGAGCTCCTACGAGCAGTACTTC.